This TCR beta chain is from a study of T cells after yellow fever vaccination. On the study more broadly: The fractions with low cell numbers were processed using SMART-Seq v4 Ultra Low Input.

To note about this clonotype: Its target is not known.

Whole-study results and caveats: Clonotypes appearing in both CD4 and CD8 compartments existed, and their share was small. Though weaker, the secondary response peaked faster, on day 5 versus 15. A large majority of primary-vaccination clones showed up again after the booster (about 96% CD4, 75% to 90% CD8).

Trimming stripped 1 base from V and 1 base from J, with 10 bases between. Looked up from germline, CDR1 is SGHDN and CDR2 is FVKESK. The CDR3 runs to 15 residues. TCRdb called the 5' RACE reads again in MiXCR, with one record for every CDR3 protein. The data contain approximately 70,000 distinct CDR3 sequences, around 7% of them seen just once; the ten biggest clones take up 37%. The input for sequencing was CD8+ T cells sorted from PBMCs, taken about 49 days after the first yellow fever vaccination. The gene calls are TRBV14 and TRBJ2-5; D is uncertain. The TCR sequence derives from a man aged 18 to 29 who received the YFV17D yellow fever vaccine. CDR3 DNA sequence: TGTGCCAGCAGCCAAGTTGGAGCCATCCAAGAGACCCAGTACTTC. Translating it yields CASSQVGAIQETQYF.